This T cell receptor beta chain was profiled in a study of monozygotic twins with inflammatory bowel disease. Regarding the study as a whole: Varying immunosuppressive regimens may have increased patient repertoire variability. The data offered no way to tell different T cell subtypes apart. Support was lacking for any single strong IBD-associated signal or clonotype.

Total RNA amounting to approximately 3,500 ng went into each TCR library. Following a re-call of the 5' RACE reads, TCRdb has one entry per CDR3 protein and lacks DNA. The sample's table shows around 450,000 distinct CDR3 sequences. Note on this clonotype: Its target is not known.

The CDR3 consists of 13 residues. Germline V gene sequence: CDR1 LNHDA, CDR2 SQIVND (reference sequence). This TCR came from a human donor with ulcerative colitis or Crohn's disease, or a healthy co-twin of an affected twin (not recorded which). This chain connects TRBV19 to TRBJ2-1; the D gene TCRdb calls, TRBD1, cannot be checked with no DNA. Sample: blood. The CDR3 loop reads CATRPSSYNEQFF.